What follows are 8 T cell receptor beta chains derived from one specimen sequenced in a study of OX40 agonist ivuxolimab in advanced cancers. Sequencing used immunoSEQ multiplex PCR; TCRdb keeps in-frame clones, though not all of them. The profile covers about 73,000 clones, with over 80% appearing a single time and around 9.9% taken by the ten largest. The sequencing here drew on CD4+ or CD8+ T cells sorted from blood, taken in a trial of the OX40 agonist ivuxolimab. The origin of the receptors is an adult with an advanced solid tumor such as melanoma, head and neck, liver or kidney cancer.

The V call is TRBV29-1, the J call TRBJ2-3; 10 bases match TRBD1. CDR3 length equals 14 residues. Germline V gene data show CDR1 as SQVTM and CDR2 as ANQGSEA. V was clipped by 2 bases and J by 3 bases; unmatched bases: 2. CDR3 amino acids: CSVEKGQGTDTQYF. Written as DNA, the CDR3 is TGCAGCGTTGAAAAGGGACAGGGGACAGATACGCAGTATTTT.

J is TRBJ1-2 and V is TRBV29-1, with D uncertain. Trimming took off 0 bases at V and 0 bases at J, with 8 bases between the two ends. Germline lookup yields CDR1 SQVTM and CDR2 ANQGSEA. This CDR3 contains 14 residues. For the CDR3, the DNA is TGCAGCGTTGAAGATCCCTCGGCTAACTATGGCTACACCTTC. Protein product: CSVEDPSANYGYTF.

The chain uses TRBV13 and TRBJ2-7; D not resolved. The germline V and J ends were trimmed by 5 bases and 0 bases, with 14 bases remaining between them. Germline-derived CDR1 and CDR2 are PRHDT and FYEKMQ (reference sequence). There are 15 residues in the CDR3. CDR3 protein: CASSTSRQLSYEQYF. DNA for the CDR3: TGTGCCAGCAGCACGAGTCGTCAGCTCTCCTACGAGCAGTACTTC.

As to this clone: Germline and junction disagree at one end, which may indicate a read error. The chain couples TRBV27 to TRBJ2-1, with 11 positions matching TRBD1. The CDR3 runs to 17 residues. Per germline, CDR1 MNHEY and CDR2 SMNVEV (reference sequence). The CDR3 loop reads CASSLTGDRGTYDEQFF. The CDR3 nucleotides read TGTGCCAGCAGTTTAACTGGGGACAGGGGGACCTACGATGAGCAGTTCTTC.

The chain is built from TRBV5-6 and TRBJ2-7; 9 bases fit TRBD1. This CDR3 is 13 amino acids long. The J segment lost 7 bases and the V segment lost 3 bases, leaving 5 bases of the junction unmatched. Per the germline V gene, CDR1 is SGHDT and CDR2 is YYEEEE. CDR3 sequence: CASSWDRDREQYF. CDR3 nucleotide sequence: TGTGCCAGCAGCTGGGACAGGGACAGGGAGCAGTACTTC.

CDR3 bases: TGTGCCAGCAGCTACGGACTAAGCAATGAGCAGTTCTTC. Translation gives CASSYGLSNEQFF. This chain joins TRBV13 and TRBJ2-1, with D possibly matching TRBD2 (6 bases). The V end was cut by 4 bases, the J end by 6 bases, with 10 bases between. Germline-derived CDR1 and CDR2 are PRHDT and FYEKMQ (reference sequence). The CDR3 totals 13 residues.

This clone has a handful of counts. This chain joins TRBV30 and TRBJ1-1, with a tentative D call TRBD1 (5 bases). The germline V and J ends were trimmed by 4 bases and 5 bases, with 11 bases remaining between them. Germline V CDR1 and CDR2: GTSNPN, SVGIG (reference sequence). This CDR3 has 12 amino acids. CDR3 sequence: CAWTTGGTEAFF. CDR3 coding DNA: TGTGCCTGGACTACGGGGGGAACTGAAGCTTTCTTT.

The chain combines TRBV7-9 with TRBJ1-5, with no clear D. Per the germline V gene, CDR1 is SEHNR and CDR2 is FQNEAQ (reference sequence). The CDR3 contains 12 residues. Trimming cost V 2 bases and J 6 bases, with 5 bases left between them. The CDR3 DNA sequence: TGTGCCAGCAGCTTATCGAGTCAGCCCCAGCATTTT. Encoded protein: CASSLSSQPQHF.